The present entry profiles one T cell receptor (beta chain) with its context. What it binds is not known. The data were obtained in a study of a mutant IDH1 vaccine in newly diagnosed glioma. Study details: Vaccination was launched 4-6 weeks after radiotherapy alone, or with temozolomide cycles. Study findings and constraints: Any relationship between pseudoprogression and changes in top peripheral T cell clonotypes seemed absent.

Sequencing was performed with immunoSEQ multiplex PCR; in TCRdb, only in-frame clones are kept and a portion is missing. The data show tens of thousands of clones, roughly 76% seen once. The sample's time point: week 23, last vaccination. Each dose delivered 300 ug of mutant IDH1 20-mer peptide subcutaneously with imiquimod. The receptor was derived from a man in his forties or fifties with glioma. The sample in question was PBMCs, obtained from a glioma patient whose treatment included an IDH1 peptide vaccine.

CDR3 amino acids: CASSVLQGAQEKLFF. In DNA, the CDR3 is TGTGCCAGTAGTGTTCTACAGGGGGCTCAGGAAAAACTGTTTTTT. The chain carries TRBV19 and TRBJ1-4; TRBD1 matches 9 bases. V trimming: 5 bases; J trimming: 8 bases; junction bases outside the gene matches: 9. Germline V gene data show CDR1 as LNHDA and CDR2 as SQIVND (reference sequence). The CDR3 is made up of 15 amino acids.